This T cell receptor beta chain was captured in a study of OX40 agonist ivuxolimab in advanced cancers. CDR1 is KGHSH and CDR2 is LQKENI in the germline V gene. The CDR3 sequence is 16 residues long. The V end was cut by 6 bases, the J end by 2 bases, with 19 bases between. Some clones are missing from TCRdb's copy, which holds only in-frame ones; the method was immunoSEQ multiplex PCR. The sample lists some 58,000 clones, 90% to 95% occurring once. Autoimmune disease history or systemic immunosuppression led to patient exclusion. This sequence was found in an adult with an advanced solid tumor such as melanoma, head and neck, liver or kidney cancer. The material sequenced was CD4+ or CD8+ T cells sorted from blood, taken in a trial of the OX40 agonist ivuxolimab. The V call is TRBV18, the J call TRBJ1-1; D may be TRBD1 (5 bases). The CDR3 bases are TGTGCCAGCTCGCAGATTTCCGGGACGACTAACACTGAAGCTTTCTTT. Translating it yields CASSQISGTTNTEAFF.